The rows below give T cell receptor beta chains drawn from one sample of a study of OX40 agonist ivuxolimab in advanced cancers. TCRdb's table, derived via immunoSEQ multiplex PCR, lists solely in-frame clones and lacks some. In the table there are 65,000 to 80,000 clones, about 89% of which are singletons. The source was CD4+ or CD8+ T cells sorted from blood, collected in a trial of the OX40 agonist ivuxolimab. These receptors were obtained from an adult with an advanced solid tumor such as melanoma, head and neck, liver or kidney cancer. The CDR3 runs from the conserved cysteine through the conserved F or W. A D gene is named only where the DNA matches it firmly. A clone size is listed for some rows: how often the clone was seen (once, few, many), or a class if it is expanded.

J,D,size,V,CDR3,DNA
TRBJ1-1,NA,NA,TRBV7-9,CASRQNTEAFF,TGTGCCAGCCGACAAAACACTGAAGCTTTCTTT
TRBJ2-1,NA,NA,TRBV2,CASSEPSLSAGPNEQFF,TGTGCCAGCAGTGAGCCCTCCTTGTCAGCGGGCCCAAATGAGCAGTTCTTC
TRBJ2-1,TRBD1,NA,TRBV10-3,CAIRDRGSSYNEQFF,TGTGCCATCAGAGACAGGGGGTCCTCCTACAATGAGCAGTTCTTC
TRBJ2-7,TRBD1,few,TRBV5-4,CASSRDSTYEQYF,TGTGCCAGCAGCCGGGACAGCACCTACGAGCAGTACTTC
TRBJ1-2,TRBD1,NA,TRBV19,CASSPQGTGAFYGYTF,TGTGCCAGTAGTCCGCAGGGAACAGGGGCTTTTTATGGCTACACCTTC
TRBJ2-2,NA,once,TRBV7-9,CASSLQDSTGELFF,TGTGCCAGCAGCCTTCAAGACAGCACCGGGGAGCTGTTTTTT
TRBJ2-5,NA,NA,TRBV7-9,CASSLRAQETQYF,TGTGCCAGCAGCTTAAGGGCGCAAGAGACCCAGTACTTC
TRBJ2-6,NA,NA,TRBV6-5,CASSLTPSGANVLTF,TGTGCCAGCAGTTTAACCCCCTCTGGGGCCAACGTCCTGACTTTC
TRBJ1-4,NA,NA,TRBV7-9,CASSWEQGIEKLFF,TGTGCCAGCAGCTGGGAACAGGGTATCGAAAAACTGTTTTTT
TRBJ1-2,NA,NA,TRBV30,CAAGEYGYTF,TGTGCGGCAGGGGAATATGGCTACACCTTC
TRBJ2-1,NA,NA,TRBV14,CASSQVGNYNEQFF,TGTGCCAGCAGCCAAGTTGGGAACTACAATGAGCAGTTCTTC
TRBJ1-5,NA,NA,TRBV6-5,CATSQGKRQPQHF,TGTGCCACGTCACAGGGAAAGCGTCAGCCCCAGCATTTT
TRBJ2-1,NA,NA,TRBV18,CASSPTGSGSNEQFF,TGTGCCAGCTCACCAACAGGGTCCGGGAGCAATGAGCAGTTCTTC
TRBJ2-2,TRBD1,NA,TRBV5-5,CASSRGDRRNTGELFF,TGTGCCAGCAGCCGAGGGGACAGGAGGAATACCGGGGAGCTGTTTTTT
TRBJ2-7,NA,NA,TRBV6-5,CASSYGGTESYEQYF,TGTGCCAGCAGTTACGGCGGGACAGAGTCCTACGAGCAGTACTTC
TRBJ2-5,NA,NA,TRBV10-1,CASSVALGETQYF,TGCGCCAGCAGTGTAGCACTCGGGGAGACCCAGTACTTC
TRBJ2-6,NA,NA,TRBV6-5,CASSYSIDPGANVLTF,TGTGCCAGCAGTTACTCGATTGACCCCGGGGCCAACGTCCTGACTTTC
TRBJ2-3,NA,NA,TRBV5-6,CASSLNWFQGGTDTQYF,TGTGCCAGCAGCTTGAACTGGTTCCAGGGTGGCACAGATACGCAGTATTTT
TRBJ2-3,NA,NA,TRBV2,CASSDWVASTDTQYF,TGTGCCAGCAGTGACTGGGTCGCTAGCACAGATACGCAGTATTTT
TRBJ1-4,NA,NA,TRBV27,CASSLSSGDGEKLFF,TGTGCCAGCAGTTTATCGTCAGGGGACGGGGAAAAACTGTTTTTT
TRBJ1-2,NA,NA,TRBV27,CASSLRAAYGYTF,TGTGCCAGCAGTTTAAGGGCAGCCTATGGCTACACCTTC
TRBJ2-3,NA,NA,TRBV27,CASSFVRTDTQYF,TGTGCCAGCAGTTTCGTCCGCACAGATACGCAGTATTTT
TRBJ2-3,TRBD2,NA,TRBV11-2,CASSQSLVREVGDTQYF,TGTGCCAGCAGCCAATCGTTGGTTCGGGAGGTAGGCGATACGCAGTATTTT
TRBJ2-6,NA,NA,TRBV7-2,CASSFSYGSGANVLTF,TGTGCCAGCAGCTTTTCGTACGGCTCTGGGGCCAACGTCCTGACTTTC
TRBJ1-3,TRBD1,NA,TRBV6-5,CASSQQGRGNTIYF,TGTGCCAGCAGCCAACAGGGGCGAGGAAACACCATATATTTT
TRBJ1-2,NA,NA,TRBV19,CASSRDGVGVVYGYTF,TGTGCCAGTAGCAGGGACGGCGTCGGAGTGGTCTATGGCTACACCTTC
TRBJ2-1,NA,NA,TRBV4-1,CASSQDDRRAFSTDEQFF,TGCGCCAGCAGCCAAGATGACAGGAGGGCATTTTCTACGGATGAGCAGTTCTTC
TRBJ1-1,NA,NA,TRBV15,CATSRDQGTGTEAFF,TGTGCCACCAGCAGAGATCAGGGTACGGGGACTGAAGCTTTCTTT
TRBJ2-1,TRBD2,NA,TRBV19,CATEREGLGEQFF,TGTGCCACCGAGCGGGAGGGCCTGGGGGAGCAGTTCTTC
TRBJ2-2,NA,NA,TRBV5-4,CASSQIRGNGGTGELFF,TGTGCCAGCAGCCAAATCCGGGGGAACGGTGGCACCGGGGAGCTGTTTTTT
TRBJ2-5,TRBD2,few,TRBV2,CASSAGLARETQYF,TGTGCCAGCAGTGCGGGACTAGCGCGTGAGACCCAGTACTTC
TRBJ1-2,NA,NA,TRBV7-2,CASSLSRGFYEGNYTF,TGTGCCAGCAGCTTATCCCGGGGGTTTTATGAAGGTAACTACACCTTC
TRBJ2-1,TRBD2,NA,TRBV15,CATSRVAGLAGEVFDNEQFF,TGTGCCACCAGCAGAGTAGCGGGCCTAGCGGGAGAAGTCTTTGACAATGAGCAGTTCTTC
TRBJ2-7,TRBD2,NA,TRBV2,CASSELTSGSHEQYF,TGTGCCAGCAGTGAATTGACTAGCGGGAGCCACGAGCAGTACTTC
TRBJ1-1,NA,NA,TRBV10-2,CASSPPGQMNTEAFF,TGCGCCAGCAGCCCTCCCGGGCAGATGAACACTGAAGCTTTCTTT
TRBJ2-1,NA,once,TRBV5-1,CASSLDQGEQFF,TGCGCCAGCAGCTTGGATCAAGGGGAGCAGTTCTTC
TRBJ2-3,NA,NA,TRBV6-1,CASSEGIPTQYF,TGTGCCAGCAGTGAAGGGATCCCTACGCAGTATTTT
TRBJ2-5,TRBD1,NA,TRBV19,CASSRVSGTADKETQYF,TGTGCCAGTAGTAGGGTATCCGGGACAGCTGACAAAGAGACCCAGTACTTC
TRBJ2-1,TRBD2,NA,TRBV4-1,CASSHLTGTSGDNEQFF,TGCGCCAGCAGCCATTTGACCGGGACTAGCGGAGACAATGAGCAGTTCTTC
TRBJ1-5,NA,NA,TRBV19,CASTSRGASLGNQPQHF,TGTGCCAGTACATCGAGGGGGGCGAGTCTTGGCAATCAGCCCCAGCATTTT